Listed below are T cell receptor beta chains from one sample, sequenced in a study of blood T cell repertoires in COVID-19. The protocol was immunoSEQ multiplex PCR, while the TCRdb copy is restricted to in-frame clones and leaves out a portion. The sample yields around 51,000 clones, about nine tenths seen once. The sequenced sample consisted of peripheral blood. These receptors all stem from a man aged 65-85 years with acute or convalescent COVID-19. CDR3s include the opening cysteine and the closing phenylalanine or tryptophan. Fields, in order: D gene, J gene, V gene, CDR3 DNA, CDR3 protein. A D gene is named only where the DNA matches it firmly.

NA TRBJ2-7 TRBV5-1 TGCGCCAGCCATCGGGGGTACGAGCAGTACTTC CASHRGYEQYF
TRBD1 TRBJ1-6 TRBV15 TGTGCCACCAGCATAATAGGACAGGGGAGATTTTCACCCCTCCACTTT CATSIIGQGRFSPLHF
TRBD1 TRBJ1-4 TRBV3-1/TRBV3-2 TGTGCCAGCAGCCCGACCGGGACAGGTACCCGGTTTGAGGAAAAACTGTTTTTT CASSPTGTGTRFEEKLFF
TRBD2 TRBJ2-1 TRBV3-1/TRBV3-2 TGTGCCAGCAGCCGTAGCGGGGGGGCTCTGTTCTTC CASSRSGGALFF
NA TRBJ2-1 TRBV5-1 TGCGCCAGCAGCCAACAGGGATCGGGCTACAATGAGCAGTTCTTC CASSQQGSGYNEQFF
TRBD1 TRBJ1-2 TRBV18 TGTGCCAGCTCACCATTGACAGGGGCCTGGGACTCCCTTGGCTACACCTTC CASSPLTGAWDSLGYTF
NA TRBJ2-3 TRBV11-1 TGTGCCAGCAGCTTAGAGGGACATTACACAGATACGCAGTATTTT CASSLEGHYTDTQYF
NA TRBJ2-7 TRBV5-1 TGCGCCAGCAGCGTGGGACGGGGTTACGAGCAGTACTTC CASSVGRGYEQYF
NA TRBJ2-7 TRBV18 TGTGCCAGCTCCTCTCAGGACGGGACCTACGAGCAGTACTTC CASSSQDGTYEQYF
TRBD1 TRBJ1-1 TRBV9 TGTGCCAGCAGCGCACAGACAGGGCTGGGCACTGAAGCTTTCTTT CASSAQTGLGTEAFF
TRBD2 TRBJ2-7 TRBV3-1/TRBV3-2 TGTGCCAGCAGCCAAGGCACCGGGGGGACTAGTCCATACGAGCAGTACTTC CASSQGTGGTSPYEQYF
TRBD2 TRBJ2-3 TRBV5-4 TGTGCCAGCAGCCTCCCGACTAGCGGGGTAACAGATACGCAGTATTTT CASSLPTSGVTDTQYF
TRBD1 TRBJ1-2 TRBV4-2 TGTGCCAGCAGCCAACTACTGAAACCGGGACAGGGGGACGGCTACACCTTC CASSQLLKPGQGDGYTF
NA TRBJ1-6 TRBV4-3 TGCGCCAGCAGCCAAGATCGGGGCTCCTATAATTCACCCCTCCACTTT CASSQDRGSYNSPLHF
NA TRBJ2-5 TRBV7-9 TGTGCCAGCAGCTTTCAAGCCCACAGACAAGAGACCCAGTACTTC CASSFQAHRQETQYF
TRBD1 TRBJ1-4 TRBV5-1 TGCGCCAGCAGCCCCGACAGGGAGGAGGGAAAACTGTTTTTT CASSPDREEGKLFF
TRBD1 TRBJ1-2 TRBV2 TGTGCCTCAACAGGGGGCTATGGCTACACCTTC CASTGGYGYTF
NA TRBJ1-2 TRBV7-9 TGTGCCAGCAGCCCACAGCGGGCGCCCCTTGGCGGCTACACCTTC CASSPQRAPLGGYTF